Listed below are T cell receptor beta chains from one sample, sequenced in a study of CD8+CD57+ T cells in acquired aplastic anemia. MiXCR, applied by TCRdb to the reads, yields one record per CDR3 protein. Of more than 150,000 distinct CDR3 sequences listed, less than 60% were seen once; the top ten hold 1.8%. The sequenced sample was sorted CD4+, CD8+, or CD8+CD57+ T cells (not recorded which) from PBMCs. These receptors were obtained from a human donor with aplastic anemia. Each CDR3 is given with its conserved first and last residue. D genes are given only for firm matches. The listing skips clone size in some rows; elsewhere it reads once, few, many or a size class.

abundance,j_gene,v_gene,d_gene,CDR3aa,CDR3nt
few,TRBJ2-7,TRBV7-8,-,CASSRGTEQYF,TGTGCCAGCAGCCGTGGGACAGAGCAGTACTTC
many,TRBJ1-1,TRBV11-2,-,CASRKTNWNTEAFF,TGTGCCAGCAGGAAGACGAATTGGAACACTGAAGCTTTCTTT
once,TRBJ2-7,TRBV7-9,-,CASSVSERQYF,TGTGCCAGCAGCGTTTCGGAGCGGCAGTACTTC
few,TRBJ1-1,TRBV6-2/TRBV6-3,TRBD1,CASSKPINTGGRAEAFF,TGTGCCAGCAGCAAACCCATTAATACAGGGGGTAGAGCTGAAGCTTTCTTT
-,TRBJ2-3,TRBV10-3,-,CAISEQDTQYF,TGTGCCATCAGTGAGCAGGATACGCAGTATTTT
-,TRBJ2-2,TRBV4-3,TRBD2,CASSQKSIAGSGANTGELFF,TGCGCCAGCAGCCAAAAGTCGATAGCGGGATCCGGCGCGAACACCGGGGAGCTGTTTTTT
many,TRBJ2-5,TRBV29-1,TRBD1,CSVSGTGGETQYF,TGCAGCGTTTCCGGGACAGGGGGAGAGACCCAGTACTTC
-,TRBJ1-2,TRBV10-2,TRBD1,CAGRLGQGAGGYTF,TGCGCCGGCAGGCTAGGACAGGGGGCAGGTGGCTACACCTTC
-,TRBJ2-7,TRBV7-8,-,CASSLKRLGGDHEQYF,TGTGCCAGCAGCTTAAAACGATTGGGAGGTGACCACGAGCAGTACTTC
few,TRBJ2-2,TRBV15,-,CATSGQDGGTGELFF,TGTGCCACCAGCGGGCAGGATGGCGGCACCGGGGAGCTGTTTTTT
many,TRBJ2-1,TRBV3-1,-,CASRSTGSYNEQFF,TGTGCCAGCAGGAGTACGGGCTCCTACAATGAGCAGTTCTTC
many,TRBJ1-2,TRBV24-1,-,CATSEGNYGYTF,TGTGCCACCAGTGAGGGGAACTATGGCTACACCTTC
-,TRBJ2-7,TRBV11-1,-,CASSSLTRRSSYEQYF,TGTGCCAGCAGCTCCCTGACCAGAAGAAGCTCCTACGAGCAGTACTTC
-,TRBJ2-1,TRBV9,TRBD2,CASSPPGVAGYNEQFF,TGTGCCAGCAGCCCCCCCGGGGTAGCGGGGTACAATGAGCAGTTCTTC
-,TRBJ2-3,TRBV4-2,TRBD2,CASIQSGRGFGDTQYF,TGTGCCAGCATCCAAAGCGGGAGGGGGTTCGGAGATACGCAGTATTTT
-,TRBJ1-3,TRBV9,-,CASSVAAGGTIYF,TGTGCCAGCAGCGTAGCCGCCGGGGGCACCATATATTTT
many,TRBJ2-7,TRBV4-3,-,CASSQERRGDYEQYF,TGCGCCAGCAGCCAAGAGAGGAGGGGGGACTACGAGCAGTACTTC
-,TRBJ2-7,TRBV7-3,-,CASSPGLYGYEQYF,TGTGCCAGCAGCCCCGGACTCTATGGCTACGAGCAGTACTTC